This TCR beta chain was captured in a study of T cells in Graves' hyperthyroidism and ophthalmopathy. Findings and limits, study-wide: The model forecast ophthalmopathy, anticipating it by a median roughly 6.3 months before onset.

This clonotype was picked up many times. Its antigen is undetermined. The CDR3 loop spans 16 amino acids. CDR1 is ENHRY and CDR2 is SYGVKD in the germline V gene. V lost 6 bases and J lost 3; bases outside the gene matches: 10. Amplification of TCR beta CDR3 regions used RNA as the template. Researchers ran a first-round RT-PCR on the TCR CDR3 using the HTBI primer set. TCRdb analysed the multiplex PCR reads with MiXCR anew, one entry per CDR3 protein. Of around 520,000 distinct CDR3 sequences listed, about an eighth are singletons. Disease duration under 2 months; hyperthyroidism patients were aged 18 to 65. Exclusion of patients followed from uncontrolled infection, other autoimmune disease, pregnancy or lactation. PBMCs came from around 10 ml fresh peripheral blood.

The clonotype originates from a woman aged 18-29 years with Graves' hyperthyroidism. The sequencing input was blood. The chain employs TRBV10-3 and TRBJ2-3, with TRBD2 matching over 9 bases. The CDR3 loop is CAIRPGIAGETDTQYF. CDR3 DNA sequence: TGTGCCATCAGACCCGGGATAGCGGGAGAAACAGATACGCAGTATTTT.